This T cell receptor (beta chain) stems from a study of shared clonotypes between healthy human individuals. For this clone: Its target is not known.

Whole-study results and caveats: Across subsets, estimated richness was generally greater for naive than for memory populations.

The V gene lost 2 bases and the J gene lost 6 bases, with 11 bases spanning the gap. Germline values: CDR1 MNHEY, CDR2 SMNVEV (reference sequence). The CDR3 runs to 14 residues. Assay used: immunoSEQ multiplex PCR; TCRdb lists only in-frame clones, some missing. The repertoire has about 2 million clones, around 95% of them found once; the top ten carry approximately 0.13%. This sequence was found in a man aged 18 to 30 in good health. The V call is TRBV27, the J call TRBJ1-5; the D is unclear. The sequencing input was naive CD4+ T cells sorted from blood. Described subset: CD45RA+ positively selected. The CDR3 bases are TGTGCCAGCAGTTTACTGGGGTTAGGTCAGCCCCAGCATTTT. Its protein is CASSLLGLGQPQHF.